This TCR beta chain derives from a study of cytomegalovirus exposure and HLA in healthy donors. In the study overall: Counted in an early data release were tens of millions of unique TCRs from HLA-typed donors. The study, taken as a whole, reports: Later work associated fewer than 20,000 TCR beta sequences with HLA alleles at 0.05 false discovery rate.

This PCR relied on a set of 60 Vbeta primers and 13 Jbeta primers. This table comes from immunoSEQ multiplex PCR, and its TCRdb copy is limited to in-frame clones, with some not included. The data contain 100,000 or so clones, around 80% of them singletons. Germline assignment: CDR1 GTSNPN and CDR2 SVGIG (reference sequence). With 3 bases removed from V and 8 bases from J, the gap between germline ends came to 14 bases. This CDR3 has 13 residues. This clone was observed a handful of times. Its antigen is unidentified. The study sampled nominally healthy donors, though unrecorded immune exposures were likely.

The chain links TRBV30 to TRBJ2-1; a weak D match, TRBD2 (6 bases). Sequenced sample: PBMCs. The receptor comes from a man aged 25-40 years in good health and CMV-seropositive. The CDR3, as DNA: TGTGCCTGGAGCAGACTAGGCTCGGATGAGCAGTTCTTC. Protein product: CAWSRLGSDEQFF. Drawing the rest from reference TRBV30 and TRBJ2-1, the complete variable domain is SQTIHQWPATLVQPVGSPLSLECTVEGTSNPNLYWYRQAAGRGLQLLFYSVGIGQISSEVPQNLSASRPQDRQFILSSKKLLLSDSGFYLCAWSRLGSDEQFFGPGTRLTVL.